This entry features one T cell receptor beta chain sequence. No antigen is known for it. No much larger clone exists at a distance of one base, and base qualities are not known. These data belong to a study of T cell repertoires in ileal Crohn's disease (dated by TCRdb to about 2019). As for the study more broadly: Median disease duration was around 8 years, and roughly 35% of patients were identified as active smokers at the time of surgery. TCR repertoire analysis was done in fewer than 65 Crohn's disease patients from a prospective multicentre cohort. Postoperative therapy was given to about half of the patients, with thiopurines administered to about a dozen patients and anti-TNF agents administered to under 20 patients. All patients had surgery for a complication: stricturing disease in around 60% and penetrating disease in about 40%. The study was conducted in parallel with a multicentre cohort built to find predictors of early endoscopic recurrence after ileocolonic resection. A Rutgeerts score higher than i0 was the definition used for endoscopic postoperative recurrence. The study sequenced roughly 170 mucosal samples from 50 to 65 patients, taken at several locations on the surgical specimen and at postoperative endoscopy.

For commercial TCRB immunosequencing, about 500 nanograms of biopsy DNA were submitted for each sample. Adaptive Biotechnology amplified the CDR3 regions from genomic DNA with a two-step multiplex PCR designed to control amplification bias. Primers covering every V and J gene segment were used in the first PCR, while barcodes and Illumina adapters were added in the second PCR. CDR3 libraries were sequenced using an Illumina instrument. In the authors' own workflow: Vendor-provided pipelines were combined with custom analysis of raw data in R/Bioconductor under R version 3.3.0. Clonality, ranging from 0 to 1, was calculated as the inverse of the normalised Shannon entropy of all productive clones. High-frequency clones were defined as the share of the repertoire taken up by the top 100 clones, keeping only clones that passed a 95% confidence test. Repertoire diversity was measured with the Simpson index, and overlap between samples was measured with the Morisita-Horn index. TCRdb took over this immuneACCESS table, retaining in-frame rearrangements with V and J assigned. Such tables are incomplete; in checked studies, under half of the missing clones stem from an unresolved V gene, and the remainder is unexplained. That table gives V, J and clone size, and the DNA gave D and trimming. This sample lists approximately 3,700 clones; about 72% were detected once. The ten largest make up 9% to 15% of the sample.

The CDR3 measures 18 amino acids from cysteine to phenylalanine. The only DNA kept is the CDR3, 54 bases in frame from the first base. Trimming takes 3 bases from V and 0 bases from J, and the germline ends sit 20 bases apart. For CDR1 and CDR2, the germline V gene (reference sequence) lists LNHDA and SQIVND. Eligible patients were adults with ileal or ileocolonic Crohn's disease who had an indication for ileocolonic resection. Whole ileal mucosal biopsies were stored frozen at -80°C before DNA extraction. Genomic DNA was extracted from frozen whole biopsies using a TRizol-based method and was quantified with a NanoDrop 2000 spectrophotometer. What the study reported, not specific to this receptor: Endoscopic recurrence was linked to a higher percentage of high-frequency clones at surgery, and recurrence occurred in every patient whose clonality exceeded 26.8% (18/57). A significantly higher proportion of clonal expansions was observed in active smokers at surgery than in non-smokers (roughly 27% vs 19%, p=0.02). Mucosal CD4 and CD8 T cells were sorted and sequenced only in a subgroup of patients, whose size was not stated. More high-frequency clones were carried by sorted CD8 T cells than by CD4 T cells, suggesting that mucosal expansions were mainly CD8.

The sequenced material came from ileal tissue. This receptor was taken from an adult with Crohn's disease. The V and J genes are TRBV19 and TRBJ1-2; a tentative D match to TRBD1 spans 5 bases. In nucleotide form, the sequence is TGTGCCAGTAGTATGGGGGGAGTCAGCACTGAAGCTAACTATGGCTACACCTTC. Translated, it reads CASSMGGVSTEANYGYTF.